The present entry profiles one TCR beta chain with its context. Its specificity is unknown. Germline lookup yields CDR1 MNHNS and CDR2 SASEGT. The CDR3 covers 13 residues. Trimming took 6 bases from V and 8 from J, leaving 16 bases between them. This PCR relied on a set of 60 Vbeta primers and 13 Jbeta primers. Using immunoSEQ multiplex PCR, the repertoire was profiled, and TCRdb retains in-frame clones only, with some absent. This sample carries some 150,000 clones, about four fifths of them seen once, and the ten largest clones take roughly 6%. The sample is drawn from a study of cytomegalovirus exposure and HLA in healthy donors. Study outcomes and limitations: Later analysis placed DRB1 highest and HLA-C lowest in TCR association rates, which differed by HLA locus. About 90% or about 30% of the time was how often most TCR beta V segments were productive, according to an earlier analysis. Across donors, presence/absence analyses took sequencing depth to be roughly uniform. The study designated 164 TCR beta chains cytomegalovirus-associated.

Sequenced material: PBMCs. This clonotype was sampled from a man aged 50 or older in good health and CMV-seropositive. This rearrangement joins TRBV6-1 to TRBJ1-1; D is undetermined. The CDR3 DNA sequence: TGTGCCAGCAGCTCAGGAATGGCCCTAGAAGCTTTCTTT. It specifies CASSSGMALEAFF.